These 28 T cell receptor beta chains share one sample of origin, sequenced in a study of cytomegalovirus exposure and HLA in healthy donors. The protocol was immunoSEQ multiplex PCR, while the TCRdb copy is restricted to in-frame clones and leaves out a portion. The top ten clones hold more than 3% of a sample with under 95,000 clones, roughly 94% of them seen once. Source material: PBMCs. All receptors come from a woman younger than 35 in good health and CMV-seropositive.

The V and J genes are TRBV7-6 and TRBJ1-2; tentative D call: TRBD1 (5 bases). The CDR3 covers 13 residues. Germline CDR1 and CDR2: SGHVS and FNYEAQ. The V end was cut by 4 bases, the J end by 1 base, with 7 bases between. CDR3 sequence reads: CASSSTDNYGYTF. The CDR3 nucleotides are TGTGCCAGCAGCTCGACAGATAACTATGGCTACACCTTC.

The chain employs TRBV9 and TRBJ1-2; TRBD1 is a possible D gene (6 bases). V was shortened by 0 bases and J by 2 bases, with 11 bases between the two germline ends. The CDR3 length is 15 residues. Per germline, CDR1 SGDLS and CDR2 YYNGEE. The CDR3 is CASSVDGTGNYGYTF. Written as DNA, the CDR3 is TGTGCCAGCAGCGTAGATGGAACAGGGAACTATGGCTACACCTTC.

The chain recombines TRBV11-2 with TRBJ2-2, with D uncertain. Germline V CDR1 and CDR2: SGHAT, FQNNGV. The CDR3 loop spans 13 amino acids. The V and J ends lost 5 bases and 6 bases respectively, with 10 bases between them. CDR3 DNA: TGTGCCAGCAGCCTAAATACTCCCGGGGAGCTGTTTTTT. Its protein product is CASSLNTPGELFF.

V is TRBV18 and J is TRBJ2-7, with 9 bases identical to TRBD2. The germline CDR1 and CDR2 sequences are KGHSH and LQKENI. After removal of 3 bases from V and 9 bases from J, the junction contained 12 bases not matched to a gene. This CDR3 contains 15 residues. CDR3 bases: TGTGCCAGCTCACCGCGACTAGCGGAGCCTGACGGGCAGTACTTC. Its protein product is CASSPRLAEPDGQYF.

The chain combines TRBV7-3 with TRBJ2-2; a possible D gene is TRBD1 (5 bases). The ends were cut back, 5 bases at V and 4 bases at J, with 17 bases in the middle. CDR3 size: 16 residues. Germline V gene sequence: CDR1 SGHTA, CDR2 FQGTGA. For the CDR3, the DNA is TGTGCCAGCAGCCCCAACACCGGACAACCCACCGGGGAGCTGTTTTTT. As protein: CASSPNTGQPTGELFF.

CDR3 sequence reads: CASSYSTGGYEQYF. DNA of the CDR3: TGTGCCAGCAGTTACTCGACAGGGGGGTACGAGCAGTACTTC. The chain is built from TRBV6-6 and TRBJ2-7; 9 bases fit TRBD1. This CDR3 has 14 amino acids. V was pared by 0 bases and J by 4 bases, with 1 base of the junction left unmatched. Germline CDR1 is MNHNY and CDR2 is SVGAGI (reference sequence).

The V call is TRBV15, the J call TRBJ1-2; the match to TRBD1 covers 10 bases. The junction had 8 bases not matched to a gene; V was cut back by 0 bases and J by 4 bases. Germline V gene lookup returns CDR1 LNHNV and CDR2 YYDKDF (reference sequence). This CDR3 contains 17 residues. The CDR3 region has the DNA TGTGCCACCAGCAGAGATGGGGGGACAGGGGTCAGCTATGGCTACACCTTC. Translating it yields CATSRDGGTGVSYGYTF.

The chain carries TRBV9 and TRBJ1-5; tentative D call: TRBD1 (5 bases). This CDR3 has 13 residues. Germline loops: CDR1 SGDLS, CDR2 YYNGEE. The ends were cut back, 0 bases at V and 7 bases at J, with 8 bases in the middle. The CDR3 DNA sequence: TGTGCCAGCAGCGTAGGGGGGGAGCAGCCCCAGCATTTT. Its protein is CASSVGGEQPQHF.

This clone has just a few counts. The gene calls are TRBV5-6 and TRBJ2-7; 7 bases line up with TRBD2. This CDR3 has 14 residues. Per the germline V gene, CDR1 is SGHDT and CDR2 is YYEEEE. The V and J ends lost 3 bases and 3 bases, in that order; junction bases with no gene match: 6. The CDR3 protein is CASSSQRGIYEQYF. DNA of the CDR3: TGTGCCAGCAGCTCCCAGCGGGGAATCTACGAGCAGTACTTC.

The V call is TRBV5-1, the J call TRBJ2-1, with 12 nucleotides matching TRBD2. Germline assignment: CDR1 SGHRS and CDR2 YFSETQ. CDR3 length: 17 amino acids. Trimming at V came to 4 bases and at J to 1 base, leaving 6 bases not matched to a gene. The CDR3 sequence is CASSPRTSGVSYNEQFF. The DNA of the CDR3 is TGCGCCAGCAGCCCCCGGACTAGCGGGGTATCCTACAATGAGCAGTTCTTC.

The chain recombines TRBV2 with TRBJ2-5, with 10 bases that match TRBD1. This CDR3 contains 15 residues. Germline CDR1 and CDR2: SNHLY and FYNNEI. The V and J ends lost 5 bases and 2 bases, in that order; junction bases with no gene match: 5. CDR3 region: CASSPGTGVQETQYF. In DNA, the CDR3 is TGTGCCAGCAGTCCCGGGACAGGGGTTCAAGAGACCCAGTACTTC.

This clone occurred once. This sequence joins TRBV30 and TRBJ2-6; D gene ambiguous. The V gene lost 4 bases and the J gene lost 4 bases, with 5 bases spanning the gap. The germline V gene encodes CDR1 GTSNPN and CDR2 SVGIG (reference sequence). The CDR3 sequence is 12 residues long. CDR3 in DNA: TGTGCCTGGACAAAAGGGGCCAACGTCCTGACTTTC. Translation gives CAWTKGANVLTF.

There are a few counts of this clone. V is TRBV14 and J is TRBJ1-2, with a weak D call TRBD1 (5 bases). Germline V lookup: CDR1 SGHDN, CDR2 FVKESK. This CDR3 contains 13 residues. V was cut by 0 bases and J by 6 bases, with 8 bases left in between. In nucleotides, the CDR3 is TGTGCCAGCAGCCAAGAGTTAGGGGATGGCTACACCTTC. Translation: CASSQELGDGYTF.

This chain connects TRBV19 to TRBJ1-1, with D possibly being TRBD1 (5 bases). The CDR3 covers 15 residues. The V gene's germline CDR1 is LNHDA and CDR2 SQIVND (reference sequence). V gave up 2 bases and J gave up 1 base, with 11 bases separating them. CDR3 loop: CASSIRWGPNTEAFF. The CDR3 coding sequence is TGTGCCAGTAGTATAAGGTGGGGCCCGAACACTGAAGCTTTCTTT. Variable domain in full (rest from reference TRBV19 and TRBJ1-1): DGGITQSPKYLFRKEGQNVTLSCEQNLNHDAMYWYRQDPGQGLRLIYYSQIVNDFQKGDIAEGYSVSREKKESFPLTVTSAQKNPTAFYLCASSIRWGPNTEAFFGQGTRLTVV.

This chain links TRBV5-1 with TRBJ2-7; TRBD1 might be the D (7 bases). Trimming pared 4 bases from V and 4 bases from J, leaving 12 bases between. The length of the CDR3 is 13 residues. Germline CDR1 SGHRS, CDR2 YFSETQ. DNA for the CDR3: TGCGCCAGCAGCGCCCAGGGGGGTTACGAGCAGTACTTC. Translation gives CASSAQGGYEQYF.

The V and J genes are TRBV9 and TRBJ2-5, with 9 bases fitting TRBD2. V trimming: 3 bases; J trimming: 3 bases; junction bases outside the gene matches: 6. The CDR3 has 15 amino acids. Germline-derived CDR1 and CDR2 are SGDLS and YYNGEE. The CDR3 DNA is TGTGCCAGCAGCGAGGGCGGGGGGGCCGAAGAGACCCAGTACTTC. It translates to CASSEGGGAEETQYF.

The genes are TRBV19 and TRBJ1-1, with D hard to call. The CDR3 length is 13 residues. Germline V gives CDR1 LNHDA, CDR2 SQIVND (reference sequence). Trimming stripped 3 bases from V and 4 bases from J, with 9 bases between. Here the CDR3 DNA reads TGTGCCAGTAGTATGACGGGAACCACTGAAGCTTTCTTT. It is translated as CASSMTGTTEAFF.

This chain joins TRBV27 and TRBJ2-1; tentatively, D is TRBD2 (6 bases). Germline values: CDR1 MNHEY, CDR2 SMNVEV (reference sequence). V lost 2 bases and J 6 bases, leaving 11 bases between the germline ends. This CDR3 region has 14 residues. This chain's CDR3 is CASSLREALNEQFF. The CDR3 bases are TGTGCCAGCAGTTTAAGGGAGGCCCTCAATGAGCAGTTCTTC.

The gene calls are TRBV19 and TRBJ1-2, with TRBD1 identical over 12 bases. The V gene's germline CDR1 is LNHDA and CDR2 SQIVND (reference sequence). The CDR3 has 15 residues. V shed 3 bases, J shed 6 bases, and the junction held 5 bases outside the gene matches. The DNA for the CDR3 is TGTGCCAGTAGTATGGGGGACAGGGGGCTTGATGGCTACACCTTC. Amino acid sequence: CASSMGDRGLDGYTF.

The genes are TRBV5-1 and TRBJ2-3, with D unclear. Germline CDR1 SGHRS, CDR2 YFSETQ. The CDR3 extends over 16 amino acids. Trimming removed 0 bases from V and 0 bases from J, with 11 bases in between. The CDR3 DNA follows: TGCGCCAGCAGCTTGGGTCCGGTTCGTAGCACAGATACGCAGTATTTT. Translation: CASSLGPVRSTDTQYF.

This sequence joins TRBV5-1 and TRBJ1-2; D gene unclear. CDR3 length: 15 amino acids. Germline CDR1 SGHRS, CDR2 YFSETQ. The V end was cut by 0 bases, the J end by 0 bases, with 9 bases between. The CDR3 DNA reads as TGCGCCAGCAGCTTGGATTCAGAAGCTAACTATGGCTACACCTTC. It encodes CASSLDSEANYGYTF.

The rearrangement links TRBV4-3 to TRBJ2-7; 11 bases match TRBD1. The ends lost 0 bases at V and 2 bases at J; junction bases unmatched: 3. The CDR3 covers 16 residues. Per germline, CDR1 LGHNA and CDR2 YSLEER. The chain's CDR3 is CASSQDMGQGAYEQYF. Written as DNA, the CDR3 is TGCGCCAGCAGCCAAGATATGGGACAGGGGGCCTACGAGCAGTACTTC.

This chain links TRBV29-1 with TRBJ1-6, with D maybe TRBD1 (6 bases). Germline lookup yields CDR1 SQVTM and CDR2 ANQGSEA. The germline V and J ends were trimmed by 4 bases and 8 bases, with 12 bases remaining between them. This CDR3 is built from 13 residues. CDR3 loop: CSVGTARDSPLHF. CDR3 nucleotide sequence: TGCAGCGTTGGGACAGCGAGGGATTCACCCCTCCACTTT.

This rearrangement joins TRBV4-3 to TRBJ2-6; 8 bases align to TRBD1. Germline CDR1 is LGHNA and CDR2 is YSLEER. The CDR3 runs 22 residues. Trimming removed 2 bases from V and 0 bases from J; junction bases left unmatched: 18. The DNA of the CDR3 is TGCGCCAGCAGCCAAAAATACATAGTAAGGGGACAGGAGCTCTCTGGGGCCAACGTCCTGACTTTC. Amino acids: CASSQKYIVRGQELSGANVLTF.

This clone appeared once. The V and J genes are TRBV28 and TRBJ2-4, with 8 bases identical to TRBD2. Looked up from germline, CDR1 is MDHEN and CDR2 is SYDVKM. After removal of 4 bases from V and 1 base from J, the junction contained 3 bases not matched to a gene. The CDR3 runs 15 residues. In nucleotides, the CDR3 is TGTGCCAGCAGTTGGACTAGCTACGCCAAAAACATTCAGTACTTC. This codes for CASSWTSYAKNIQYF.

This chain joins TRBV5-1 and TRBJ2-7; D is perhaps TRBD1 (5 bases). The germline V gene has CDR1 SGHRS and CDR2 YFSETQ. V was pared by 0 bases and J by 6 bases, with 16 bases between. CDR3 size: 15 residues. CDR3 residues: CASSLEVGAVGEQYF. The DNA of the CDR3 is TGCGCCAGCAGCTTGGAGGTTGGGGCAGTAGGCGAGCAGTACTTC.

J is TRBJ2-2 and V is TRBV15; D might be TRBD2 (5 bases). Germline loops: CDR1 LNHNV, CDR2 YYDKDF (reference sequence). The CDR3 is 15 residues long. Between the trimmed V and J ends, which lost 1 base and 5 bases, there was a span of 11 bases. CDR3 loop: CATSRGFGGTGELFF. DNA for the CDR3: TGTGCCACCAGCAGAGGATTTGGAGGTACCGGGGAGCTGTTTTTT. Drawing the rest from reference TRBV15 and TRBJ2-2, the complete variable domain is DAMVIQNPRYQVTQFGKPVTLSCSQTLNHNVMYWYQQKSSQAPKLLFHYYDKDFNNEADTPDNFQSRRPNTSFCFLDIRSPGLGDTAMYLCATSRGFGGTGELFFGEGSRLTVL.

The V call is TRBV6-5, the J call TRBJ1-3, with TRBD1 identical over 7 bases. V shed 6 bases, J shed 4 bases, and the junction held 6 bases outside the gene matches. Germline V gene data show CDR1 as MNHEY and CDR2 as SVGAGI. The CDR3 loop spans 14 amino acids. CDR3 loop: CASRKQGIGNTIYF. In nucleotides, the CDR3 is TGTGCCAGCAGGAAACAGGGGATCGGAAACACCATATATTTT.